This TCR beta chain was sequenced during a study of T cell responses to AZD1222 COVID-19 vaccine. The CDR3 is 15 residues long. From germline, CDR1 is SGHTA and CDR2 FQGNSA. V dropped 2 bases and J dropped 5 bases, with 15 bases sitting between them. This table comes from immunoSEQ multiplex PCR, and its TCRdb copy is limited to in-frame clones, with some not included. The table lists under 150,000 clones, around 89% of them singletons. Sequences were derived from peripheral blood, sampled on day 0 of MenACWY control vaccination. The source of this sequence is an adult in good health. This chain joins TRBV7-2 and TRBJ1-2; D not certain. The CDR3 DNA reads as TGTGCCAGCAGCTTATCGACGGGTATATGGTATGGCTACACCTTC. Its translation is CASSLSTGIWYGYTF.